The sequence of this T cell receptor beta chain was determined in a study of blood T cells in healthy people across ages. The authors ran a second PCR of about 7 to 11 cycles using a sample-barcoded 5' primer and a J-beta primer mix. Each of the cDNA molecules was tagged by a template-switch adaptor with 12 random nucleotides. TCRdb re-analysed the 5' RACE reads in MiXCR, keeping a single row per CDR3 protein. The repertoire holds about 650,000 distinct CDR3 sequences, with approximately 52% as singletons. This clonotype was seen a few times. A junction end diverges from the germline sequence, so it may reflect a read error. Germline V gene sequence: CDR1 SQVTM, CDR2 ANQGSEA. This CDR3 has 14 residues.

This sequence originates from a woman of 80 years or more in good health. The sample taken for sequencing was blood. V usage is TRBV29-1 and J usage is TRBJ2-3, with D perhaps TRBD2 (6 bases). The CDR3 nucleotides read TGCAGCGTTCAGGAGGGCGCTAGCACAGGTACGCAGTATTTT. This encodes CSVQEGASTGTQYF.